This entry features one T cell receptor beta chain sequence. This entry comes from a study of T cell changes during pregnancy in multiple sclerosis. Here immunoSEQ multiplex PCR was the method, and the copy in TCRdb shows in-frame clones only, minus some. This sample has 25,000 to 30,000 clones, with approximately 91% found just once. This CDR3 has 14 amino acids. Germline lookup yields CDR1 LNHDA and CDR2 SQIVND (reference sequence). V lost 8 bases, J lost 5 bases, and 13 bases lay in between. The specimen was CD4+ T cells from peripheral blood mononuclear cells, collected in the first trimester of pregnancy. The sequence was obtained from a female donor in good health, enrolled as a control in a pregnancy study. This rearrangement joins TRBV19 to TRBJ2-6, with D possibly TRBD1 on 6 matching bases. The CDR3 DNA follows: TGTGCCAGTGCCTCCAGGGGCTGGGCCAACGTCCTGACTTTC. This translates into CASASRGWANVLTF.